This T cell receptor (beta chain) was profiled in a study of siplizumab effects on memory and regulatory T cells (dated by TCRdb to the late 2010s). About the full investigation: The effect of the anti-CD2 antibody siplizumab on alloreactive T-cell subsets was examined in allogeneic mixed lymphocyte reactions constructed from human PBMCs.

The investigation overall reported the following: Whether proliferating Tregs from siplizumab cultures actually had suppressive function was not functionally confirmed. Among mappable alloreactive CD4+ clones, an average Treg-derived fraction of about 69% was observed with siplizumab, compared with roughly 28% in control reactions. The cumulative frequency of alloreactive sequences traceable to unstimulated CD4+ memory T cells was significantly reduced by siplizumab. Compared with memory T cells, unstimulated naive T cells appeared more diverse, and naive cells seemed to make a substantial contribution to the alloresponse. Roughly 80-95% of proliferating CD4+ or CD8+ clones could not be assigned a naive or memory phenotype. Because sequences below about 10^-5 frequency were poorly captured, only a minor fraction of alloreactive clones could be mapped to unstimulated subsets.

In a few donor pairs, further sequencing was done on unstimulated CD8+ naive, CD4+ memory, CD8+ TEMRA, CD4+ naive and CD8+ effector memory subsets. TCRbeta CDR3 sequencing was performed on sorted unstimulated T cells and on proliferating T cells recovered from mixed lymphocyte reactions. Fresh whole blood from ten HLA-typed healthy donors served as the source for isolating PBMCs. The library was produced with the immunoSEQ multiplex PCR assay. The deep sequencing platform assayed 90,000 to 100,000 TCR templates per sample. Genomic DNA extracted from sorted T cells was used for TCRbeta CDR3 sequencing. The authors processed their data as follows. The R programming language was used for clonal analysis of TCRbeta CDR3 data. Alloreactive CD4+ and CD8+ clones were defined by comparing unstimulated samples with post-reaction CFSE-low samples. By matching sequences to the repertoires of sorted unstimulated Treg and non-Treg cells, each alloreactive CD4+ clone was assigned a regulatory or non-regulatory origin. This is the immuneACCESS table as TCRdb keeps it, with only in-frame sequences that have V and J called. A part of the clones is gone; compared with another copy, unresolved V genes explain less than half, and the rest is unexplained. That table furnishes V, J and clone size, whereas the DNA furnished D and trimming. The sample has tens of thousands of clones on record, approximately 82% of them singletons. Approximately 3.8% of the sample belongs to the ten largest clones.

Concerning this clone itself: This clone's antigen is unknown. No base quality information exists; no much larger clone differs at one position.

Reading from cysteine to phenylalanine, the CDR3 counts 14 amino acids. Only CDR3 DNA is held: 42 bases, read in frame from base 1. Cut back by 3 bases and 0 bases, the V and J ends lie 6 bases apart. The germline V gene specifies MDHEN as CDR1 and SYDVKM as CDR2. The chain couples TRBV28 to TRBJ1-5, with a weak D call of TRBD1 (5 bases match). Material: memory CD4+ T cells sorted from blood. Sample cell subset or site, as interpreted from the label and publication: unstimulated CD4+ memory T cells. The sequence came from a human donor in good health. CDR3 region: CASSLTASNQPQHF. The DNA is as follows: TGTGCCAGCAGTTTGACAGCTAGCAATCAGCCCCAGCATTTT.